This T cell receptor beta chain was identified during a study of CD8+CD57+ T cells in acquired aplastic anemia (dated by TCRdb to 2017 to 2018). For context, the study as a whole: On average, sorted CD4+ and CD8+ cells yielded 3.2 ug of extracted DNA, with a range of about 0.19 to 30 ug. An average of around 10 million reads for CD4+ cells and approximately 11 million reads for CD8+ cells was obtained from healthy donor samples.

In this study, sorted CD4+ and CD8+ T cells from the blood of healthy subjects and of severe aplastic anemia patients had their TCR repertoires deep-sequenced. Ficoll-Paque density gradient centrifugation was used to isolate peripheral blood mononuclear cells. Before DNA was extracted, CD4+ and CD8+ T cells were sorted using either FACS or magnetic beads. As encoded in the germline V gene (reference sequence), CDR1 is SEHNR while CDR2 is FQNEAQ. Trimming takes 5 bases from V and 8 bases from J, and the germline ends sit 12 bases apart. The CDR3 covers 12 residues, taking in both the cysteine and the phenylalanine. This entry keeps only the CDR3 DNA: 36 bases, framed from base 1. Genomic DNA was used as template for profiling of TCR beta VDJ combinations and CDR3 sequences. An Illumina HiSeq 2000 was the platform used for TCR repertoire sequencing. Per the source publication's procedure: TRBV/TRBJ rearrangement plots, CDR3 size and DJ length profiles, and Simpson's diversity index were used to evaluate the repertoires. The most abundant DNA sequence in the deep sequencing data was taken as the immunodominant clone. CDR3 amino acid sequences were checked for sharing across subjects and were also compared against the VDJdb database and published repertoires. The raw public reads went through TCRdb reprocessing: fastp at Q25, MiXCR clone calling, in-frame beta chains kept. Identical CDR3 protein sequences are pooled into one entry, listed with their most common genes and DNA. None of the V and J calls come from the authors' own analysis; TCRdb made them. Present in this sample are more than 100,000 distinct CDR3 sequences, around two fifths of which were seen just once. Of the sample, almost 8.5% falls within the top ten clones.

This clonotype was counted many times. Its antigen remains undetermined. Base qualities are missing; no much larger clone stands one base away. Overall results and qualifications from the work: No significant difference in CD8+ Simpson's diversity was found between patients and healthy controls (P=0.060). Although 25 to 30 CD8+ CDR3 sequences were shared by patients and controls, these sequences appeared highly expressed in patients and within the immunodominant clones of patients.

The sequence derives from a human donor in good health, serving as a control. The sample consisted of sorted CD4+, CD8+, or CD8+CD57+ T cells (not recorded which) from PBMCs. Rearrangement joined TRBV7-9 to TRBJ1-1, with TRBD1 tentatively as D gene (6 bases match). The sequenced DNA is TGTGCCAGCAGCCCGACAGGAGACGAAGCTTTCTTT. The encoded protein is CASSPTGDEAFF.